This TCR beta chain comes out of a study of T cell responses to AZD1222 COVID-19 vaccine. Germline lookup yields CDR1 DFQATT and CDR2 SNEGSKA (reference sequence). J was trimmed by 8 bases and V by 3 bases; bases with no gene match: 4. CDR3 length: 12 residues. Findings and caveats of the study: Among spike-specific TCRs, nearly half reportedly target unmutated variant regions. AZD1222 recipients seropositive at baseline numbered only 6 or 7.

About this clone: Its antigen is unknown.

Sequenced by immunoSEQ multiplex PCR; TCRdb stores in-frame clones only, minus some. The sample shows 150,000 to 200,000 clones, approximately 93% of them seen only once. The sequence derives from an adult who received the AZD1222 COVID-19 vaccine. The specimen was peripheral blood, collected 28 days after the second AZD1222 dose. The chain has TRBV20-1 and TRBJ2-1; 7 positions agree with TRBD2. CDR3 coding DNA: TGCAGTGCTAGTCCCACTAGCGATGAGCAGTTCTTC. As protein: CSASPTSDEQFF.